Sequencing of this TCR beta chain was carried out in a study of CD8 T cells in ankylosing spondylitis. TCRdb passed the 5' RACE reads through MiXCR, listing each CDR3 protein once. The sample carries 250,000 to 400,000 distinct CDR3 sequences, about 9.9% recorded once. Study-wide findings and caveats: Several highly homologous variants made up a TCR beta motif, and this motif appeared characteristic of ankylosing spondylitis blood.

The germline CDR1 and CDR2 sequences are SGHAT and FQNNGV. The V gene lost 0 bases and the J gene lost 6 bases, with 15 bases spanning the gap. CDR3 length: 15 amino acids. With regard to this clonotype: Its specificity is unknown.

J is TRBJ2-7 and V is TRBV11-2; D is unresolved. The sample comprised blood, either unsorted or a sorted T cell fraction (not recorded which). This receptor was taken from a female donor with ankylosing spondylitis or in good health (not recorded which). The CDR3 protein is CASSLDLGAQREQYF. The DNA of the CDR3 is TGTGCCAGCAGCTTAGATCTTGGCGCTCAGCGCGAGCAGTACTTC. Full variable domain (outside the CDR3, taken from reference TRBV11-2 and TRBJ2-7): EAGVAQSPRYKIIEKRQSVAFWCNPISGHATLYWYQQILGQGPKLLIQFQNNGVVDDSQLPKDRFSAERLKGVDSTLKIQPAKLEDSAVYLCASSLDLGAQREQYFGPGTRLTVT.